This T cell receptor beta chain came from a study of chronic HIV infection and antiretroviral therapy. TCRdb reanalysed the 5' RACE reads using MiXCR and keeps one entry per CDR3 protein. The table shows about 38,000 distinct CDR3 sequences, with about 8.1% occurring only once. This clonotype was seen a few times. Germline assignment: CDR1 LGHNA and CDR2 YSLEER. CDR3 length equals 16 residues. V lost 0 bases, J lost 14 bases, and 8 bases stayed unmatched. This chain uses TRBV4-3 with TRBJ2-1; 15 positions match TRBD2. What was sequenced was peripheral blood. This receptor was obtained from an adult who had HIV and had not received antiretroviral therapy, or was an uninfected healthy control (not recorded which). CDR3 residues: CASSQDPGLAGGKKFF. CDR3 DNA: TGCGCCAGCAGCCAAGATCCCGGACTAGCGGGAGGGAAAAAGTTCTTC.